This note documents a single TCR beta chain sequence. Measured with immunoSEQ multiplex PCR; TCRdb has only the in-frame clones, and not every one. The repertoire includes a few hundred thousand clones, just over 85% of them detected once, and roughly 1.7% sits in the top ten. This sample stems from a study of blood T cell repertoires in COVID-19. Study-wide background: Sources were T cells, B-cell-depleted T cells, or PBMCs; the material itself was cDNA or gDNA.

The V segment lost 7 bases and the J segment 4 bases; nucleotides outside the gene matches: 5. The CDR3 totals 13 residues. The V gene's germline CDR1 is LNHDA and CDR2 SQIVND (reference sequence). Individuals aged about 18 to 95 years were recruited from fewer than 30 US areas. Which cohort a participant joined came from the clinical history participants gave. Each recovered donor of Cohort 3 presented with two negative PCRs, clearance, or symptom resolution. The source material was PBMCs or T cells enriched from blood (not recorded which). The source is a man in his forties or fifties who had recovered from COVID-19. The chain links TRBV19 to TRBJ2-3; 7 bases align to TRBD2. This chain's CDR3 is CASTSGGSDTQYF. The CDR3 DNA reads TGTGCCAGTACCTCCGGGGGGTCAGATACGCAGTATTTT.